This TCR beta chain came from a study of beta chain features in type 1 diabetes. About the study: The patient and healthy donor groups were comparable for age, gender and cell yields.

Study results and caveats: Researchers reported that naive, central memory and Treg TCRB repertoires appeared more similar in patients than in healthy donors.

This clone was counted between two and nine times. Its antigen is unidentified. Expressed TCRB transcripts got sequenced, as all isolated RNA was reverse transcribed. Profiling relied on immunoSEQ multiplex PCR, and the TCRdb table lists in-frame clones only, not all of them. Seen here are about 340,000 clones, roughly 8% observed once, and the top ten hold 0.44%. The ends lost 5 bases at V and 3 bases at J; junction bases unmatched: 2. The CDR3 is 14 amino acids. CDR1 and CDR2 (germline): SGHVS, FNYEAQ. Cells sorted by CD45RO/CCR7/CD25/CD127/CD95/CD27 comprised CD4+ naive, central memory, regulatory and stem cell-like memory cells.

This receptor was identified in a woman between 18 and 30 years old in good health. Sequencing was done on a sample of central memory CD4+ T cells from blood. This chain uses TRBV7-6 with TRBJ1-1, with TRBD1 matching 11 bases. CDR3 sequence reads: CASSRTGGYTEAFF. CDR3 DNA: TGTGCCAGCAGCAGGACAGGGGGCTACACTGAAGCTTTCTTT. The entire variable domain, with the rest obtained from reference TRBV7-6 and TRBJ1-1, is as follows: GAGVSQSPRYKVTKRGQDVALRCDPISGHVSLYWYRQALGQGPEFLTYFNYEAQQDKSGLPNDRFSAERPEGSISTLTIQRTEQRDSAMYRCASSRTGGYTEAFFGQGTRLTVV.